A selection of T cell receptor beta chains follows, all from one sample in a study of OX40 agonist ivuxolimab in advanced cancers. TCRdb's table, derived via immunoSEQ multiplex PCR, lists solely in-frame clones and lacks some. Altogether 25,000 to 40,000 clones are present, approximately 84% being singletons, with the ten largest covering roughly 21%. This material consisted of CD4+ or CD8+ T cells sorted from blood, taken in a trial of the OX40 agonist ivuxolimab. The receptors stem from an adult with an advanced solid tumor such as melanoma, head and neck, liver or kidney cancer. Each CDR3 is given with its conserved first and last residue. Each record gives: V gene, clone size, D gene, J gene, CDR3 protein, CDR3 DNA. D genes are given only for firm matches. The size of a clone is reported for some rows only, either as once, few or many, or as a class for expanded clones.

>TRBV28|-|TRBD1|TRBJ1-2
CASSNPGQAPNYGYTF
TGTGCCAGCAGCAATCCGGGACAGGCACCCAACTATGGCTACACCTTC
>TRBV9|medium-sized|TRBD1|TRBJ2-1
CASSVAYRGGEQFF
TGTGCCAGCAGCGTAGCTTACAGGGGCGGCGAGCAGTTCTTC
>TRBV13|-|TRBD2|TRBJ2-7
CASSSGTSGSLLLGEQYF
TGTGCCAGCAGTTCCGGGACTAGCGGGAGCCTGTTGTTAGGCGAGCAGTACTTC
>TRBV28|-|-|TRBJ2-3
CASSFLAGTDTQYF
TGTGCCAGCAGTTTCCTGGCGGGCACAGATACGCAGTATTTT
>TRBV4-1|-|-|TRBJ1-1
CASSPGRTNTEAFF
TGCGCCAGCAGCCCTGGACGGACGAACACTGAAGCTTTCTTT
>TRBV7-3|-|TRBD1|TRBJ2-2
CASSSSGTGRTGELFF
TGTGCCAGCAGCTCCTCCGGGACAGGGAGGACCGGGGAGCTGTTTTTT
>TRBV15|-|TRBD2|TRBJ2-2
CATSRETNTGTSGAGELFF
TGTGCCACCAGCAGAGAAACTAATACCGGGACTAGCGGGGCCGGGGAGCTGTTTTTT
>TRBV15|-|-|TRBJ1-1
CATSRTSEGAFF
TGTGCCACCAGCAGGACTTCGGAGGGGGCTTTCTTT
>TRBV11-2|-|TRBD2|TRBJ2-2
CASSPPGGAPRGELFF
TGTGCCAGCAGCCCGCCGGGGGGGGCGCCCAGGGGGGAGCTGTTTTTT
>TRBV6-5|medium-sized|-|TRBJ1-6
CASSYSNSHNSPLHF
TGTGCCAGCAGTTACTCGAACAGCCATAATTCACCCCTCCACTTT
>TRBV27|-|-|TRBJ2-7
CASSLGGRRDEQYF
TGTGCCAGCAGTTTAGGCGGACGTCGGGACGAGCAGTACTTC
>TRBV4-2|-|-|TRBJ2-7
CASSQEFAGSNEQYF
TGTGCCAGCAGCCAAGAATTCGCGGGGTCCAACGAGCAGTACTTC
>TRBV6-4|-|-|TRBJ2-2
CASSPRATTGELFF
TGTGCCAGCAGCCCCAGGGCGACGACCGGGGAGCTGTTTTTT
>TRBV27|-|TRBD2|TRBJ2-7
CASRSGSAEQYF
TGTGCCAGCAGGAGCGGGAGTGCCGAGCAGTACTTC
>TRBV9|few|TRBD2|TRBJ2-5
CASSFSGGALETQYF
TGTGCCAGCAGTTTTAGCGGGGGGGCTTTAGAGACCCAGTACTTC
>TRBV7-9|-|TRBD2|TRBJ2-7
CASSSWTSGGNYEQYF
TGTGCCAGCAGCTCCTGGACTAGCGGGGGGAACTACGAGCAGTACTTC
>TRBV6-5|-|-|TRBJ2-7
CASSYSGDSYEQYF
TGTGCCAGCAGTTACTCCGGGGACTCCTACGAGCAGTACTTC
>TRBV4-3|-|-|TRBJ2-3
CASSQDGVRSDTQYF
TGCGCCAGCAGCCAAGATGGAGTCAGATCAGATACGCAGTATTTT
>TRBV18|-|-|TRBJ2-7
CASSPNSPEQYF
TGTGCCAGCTCACCAAACAGCCCGGAGCAGTACTTC
>TRBV27|once|-|TRBJ1-5
CASYSDTGLVVYVSNQPQHF
TGTGCCAGCTATTCCGATACAGGGCTGGTCGTGTACGTAAGCAATCAGCCCCAGCATTTT
>TRBV5-1|-|-|TRBJ2-2
CASSLGTVNTGELFF
TGCGCCAGCAGCTTGGGAACAGTGAACACCGGGGAGCTGTTTTTT
>TRBV6-5|few|TRBD1|TRBJ1-2
CASSYGQGNGYTF
TGTGCCAGCAGTTACGGACAGGGGAATGGCTACACCTTC
>TRBV9|-|TRBD2|TRBJ2-3
CASSVAAGGLSDTQYF
TGTGCCAGCAGCGTAGCGGCGGGGGGGCTTTCCGATACGCAGTATTTT
>TRBV27|medium-sized|-|TRBJ2-2
CASSPPGPTNTGELFF
TGTGCCAGCAGTCCACCGGGACCTACGAACACCGGGGAGCTGTTTTTT
>TRBV29-1|-|TRBD1|TRBJ2-5
CSVEGYGTGAEETQYF
TGCAGCGTTGAAGGATACGGGACAGGAGCCGAAGAGACCCAGTACTTC
>TRBV7-2|-|TRBD2|TRBJ2-3
CASSQAPLGGGWDTQYF
TGTGCCAGCAGCCAGGCCCCCCTTGGCGGGGGGTGGGATACGCAGTATTTT
>TRBV27|-|TRBD2|TRBJ2-2
CASTLTSGGNTGELFF
TGTGCCAGCACCCTCACTAGCGGGGGTAACACCGGGGAGCTGTTTTTT
>TRBV30|-|-|TRBJ2-1
CAWTPPDRRSYNEQFF
TGTGCCTGGACCCCTCCGGATAGGCGCTCCTACAATGAGCAGTTCTTC
>TRBV7-9|-|-|TRBJ1-5
CASSLAGGEPQHF
TGTGCCAGCAGCTTAGCTGGGGGCGAGCCCCAGCATTTT
>TRBV5-4|-|-|TRBJ1-5
CASSLLGSNQPQHF
TGTGCCAGCAGCCTCCTAGGTAGCAATCAGCCCCAGCATTTT
>TRBV11-3|few|-|TRBJ1-5
CASSLGQGWRNQPQHF
TGTGCCAGCAGCTTAGGGCAGGGGTGGCGCAATCAGCCCCAGCATTTT
>TRBV9|-|TRBD1|TRBJ1-1
CASSFGRDSPNTEAFF
TGTGCCAGCAGCTTTGGTCGGGACAGCCCTAACACTGAAGCTTTCTTT
>TRBV19|-|-|TRBJ2-1
CASSPSYNEQFF
TGTGCCAGTAGCCCCTCTTACAATGAGCAGTTCTTC
>TRBV12-5|few|TRBD1|TRBJ1-1
CASGLVRDREAFF
TGTGCTAGTGGTTTGGTACGGGACAGAGAAGCTTTCTTT
>TRBV7-9|few|-|TRBJ1-2
CASSQGTAYGYTF
TGTGCCAGCAGCCAAGGGACGGCTTATGGCTACACCTTC
>TRBV29-1|-|-|TRBJ1-1
CSVLLTDMNTEAFF
TGCAGCGTCTTACTGACGGATATGAACACTGAAGCTTTCTTT
>TRBV23-1|-|-|TRBJ1-5
CASSQPLSPQHF
TGCGCCAGCAGTCAGCCCTTGAGTCCCCAGCATTTT
>TRBV2|-|-|TRBJ1-6
CASNGGGRESPLHF
TGTGCCAGCAACGGAGGGGGTCGGGAGTCACCCCTCCACTTT
>TRBV21-1|-|-|TRBJ2-7
CASAPSVAGGSPLHEQYF
-
>TRBV9|once|TRBD2|TRBJ2-7
CASSIGTSGSSYEQYF
TGTGCCAGCAGCATTGGGACTAGCGGTTCCTCCTACGAGCAGTACTTC